This TCR beta chain was obtained from a study of tumour-infiltrating T cells in Burkitt lymphoma. Study at large: Survival, overall and progression-free, tracked with productive clonality.

V was shortened by 6 bases and J by 4 bases, with 5 bases between the two germline ends. Per the germline V gene, CDR1 is ENHRY and CDR2 is SYGVKD. This CDR3 has 11 residues. Data came from immunoSEQ multiplex PCR; TCRdb stores just in-frame clones and leaves some out. The data hold some 15,000 clones, with 30% observed a single time. Sequencing was done on a sample of tumor tissue. This clonotype was obtained from a human donor with diffuse large B-cell lymphoma. V gene TRBV10-3 combines with J gene TRBJ2-3; no clear D gene. CDR3 sequence reads: CAIRSPDTQYF. CDR3 nucleotides: TGTGCCATCAGGAGTCCAGATACGCAGTATTTT.